This TCR beta chain appears in the sequencing data of a study of T cells expressing NK-cell markers. Points from the study as a whole: In about six donors, dominant CD3+CD56+NKG2C+ clones formed about 1.0-7.5% of CD8+ cells. Once again these clonotypes came out on top in the CD3+CD56-NKG2C+ fraction of several donors.

TCR beta cDNA was generated via 5'RACE template switching incorporating UMIs. TCRdb reprocessed the 5' RACE reads, keeping one entry per CDR3 protein, no DNA. In total, the table holds about 460,000 distinct CDR3 sequences. To note about this clonotype: Antigen unknown.

Source material: blood T cells: a sorted CD56 or NKG2C T cell subset, CD4+ or CD8+ T cells, or bulk PBMC T cells (not recorded which). The source is a woman aged 45-65 years in good health.

CDR3 sequence reads: CASSAYRDRGRADTGELFF. This chain connects TRBV9 to TRBJ2-2; TCRdb lists TRBD1, though no DNA is available to test this call. Per the germline V gene, CDR1 is SGDLS and CDR2 is YYNGEE. There are 19 residues in the CDR3. The complete variable domain, with remaining parts taken from reference TRBV9 and TRBJ2-2, reads DSGVTQTPKHLITATGQRVTLRCSPRSGDLSVYWYQQSLDQGLQFLIQYYNGEERAKGNILERFSAQQFPDLHSELNLSSLELGDSALYFCASSAYRDRGRADTGELFFGEGSRLTVL.